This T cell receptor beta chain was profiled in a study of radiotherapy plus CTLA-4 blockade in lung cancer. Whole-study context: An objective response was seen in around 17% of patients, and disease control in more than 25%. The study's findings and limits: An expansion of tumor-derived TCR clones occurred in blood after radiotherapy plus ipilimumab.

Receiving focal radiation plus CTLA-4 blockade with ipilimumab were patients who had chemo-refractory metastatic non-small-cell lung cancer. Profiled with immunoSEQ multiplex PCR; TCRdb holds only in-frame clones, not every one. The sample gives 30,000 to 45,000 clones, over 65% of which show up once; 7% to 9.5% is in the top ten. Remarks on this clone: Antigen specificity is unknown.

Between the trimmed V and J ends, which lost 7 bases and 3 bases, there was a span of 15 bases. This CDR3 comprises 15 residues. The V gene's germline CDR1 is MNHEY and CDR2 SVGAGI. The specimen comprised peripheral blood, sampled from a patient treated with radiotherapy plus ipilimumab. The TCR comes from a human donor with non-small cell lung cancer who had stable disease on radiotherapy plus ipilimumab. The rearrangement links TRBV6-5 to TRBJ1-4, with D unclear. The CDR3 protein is CASTTGDNSNEKLFF. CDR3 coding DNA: TGTGCCAGCACCACCGGTGACAATTCTAATGAAAAACTGTTTTTT.